These T cell receptor beta chains were read from a single sample in a study of breast tumors, draining lymph nodes, adjacent tissues. MiXCR, run by TCRdb on the multiplex PCR reads, gives a single entry per CDR3 protein. The table shows some 140,000 distinct CDR3 sequences, with about a fifth occurring only once. Source material: axillary lymph node tissue. The receptors shown here come from a female donor with breast cancer. Some clones in this sample may be carry-over from other donors' samples. Each CDR3 is given with its conserved first and last residue. Size is omitted from some rows. Given values are once, few, many or a class for expanded clones.

abundance	v_gene	CDR3aa
many	TRBV7-3	CASSLKPRTSGSRRTGELFF
many	TRBV6-2/TRBV6-3	CASSYDGKKDEQYF
many	TRBV7-9	CASSPILGGKNSPLHF
few	TRBV12-3/TRBV12-4	CASSPRQGEGYTF
.	TRBV2	CASRLAGWRGNIQYF
many	TRBV2	CASRTLGGGQETQYF
many	TRBV20-1	CSAGLAGLNNEQFF
many	TRBV14	CASSRSPWGSGNTIYF
many	TRBV4-2	CASSQVSREGGELFF
once	TRBV7-2	CASSPTYYNEQFF
.	TRBV6-1	CASSGTGLRNNQPQHF
many	TRBV20-1	CSARDPWAGVRTDTQYF
many	TRBV19	CASSITGVAGELFF
.	TRBV28	CASSLAGGAQSSYNEQFF
many	TRBV6-1	CASSETGGNEQFF
many	TRBV20-1	CSARDFGLGNNEQFF
.	TRBV6-2/TRBV6-3	CASSYGGIGEDTQYF
few	TRBV28	CASGRRSGIHEQYF
many	TRBV7-3	CASSFDGTGGYEQYF